These T cell receptor beta chains were read from a single sample in a study of CD8 T cells in ankylosing spondylitis. TCRdb ran MiXCR on the 5' RACE reads and lists one entry per CDR3 protein. Here the sample spans roughly 250,000 distinct CDR3 sequences, 8.6% being singletons. Input material: blood, either unsorted or a sorted T cell fraction (not recorded which). The source of these receptors is a male donor with ankylosing spondylitis or in good health (not recorded which). Both conserved end residues are part of each CDR3. D genes are given only for firm matches. The size entry is marked missing in some rows and otherwise reads once, few, many or a size class.

clone_size j_call d_call v_call cdr3_aa cdr3_nt
few TRBJ1-1 . TRBV11-3 CASSSSTEEGEAFF TGTGCCAGCAGCTCGTCAACAGAGGAGGGTGAAGCTTTCTTT
many TRBJ1-1 TRBD1 TRBV7-3 CASSSQGGGNTEAFF TGTGCCAGCAGCTCCCAGGGGGGAGGGAACACTGAAGCTTTCTTT
. TRBJ1-6 . TRBV7-2 CASSWNNSPLHF TGTGCCAGCAGCTGGAATAATTCACCCCTCCACTTT
few TRBJ2-1 TRBD2 TRBV12-3/TRBV12-4 CASSLRIRGGLQFF TGTGCCAGCAGTTTAAGAATCCGGGGGGGCCTCCAGTTCTTC
many TRBJ2-1 TRBD2 TRBV18 CASSPPRQHIAGTLYNEQFF TGTGCCAGCTCACCACCGAGACAGCATATAGCGGGAACTTTATACAATGAGCAGTTCTTC
many TRBJ2-7 . TRBV15 CATSRDPASNEQYF TGTGCCACCAGCAGAGATCCGGCATCAAACGAGCAGTACTTC
. TRBJ1-3 TRBD1 TRBV5-1 CASWAGTGSDTIYF TGCGCCAGTTGGGCTGGGACAGGGTCGGACACCATATATTTT
many TRBJ2-7 TRBD1 TRBV29-1 CSVRDSSYEQYF TGCAGCGTGAGGGACAGCTCCTACGAGCAGTACTTC
. TRBJ2-3 . TRBV20-1 CSALSGPSYTQYF TGCAGTGCCCTCTCAGGGCCAAGCTATACGCAGTATTTT
many TRBJ1-2 . TRBV12-3/TRBV12-4 CASSPGPSASYTF TGTGCCAGCAGTCCCGGTCCGTCGGCGAGCTACACCTTC
. TRBJ1-1 . TRBV7-9 CARGPGPLSTEAFF TGTGCCAGGGGCCCCGGGCCCCTCAGCACTGAAGCTTTCTTT
many TRBJ1-2 TRBD1 TRBV18 CASSPDRASNYGYTF TGTGCCAGCTCACCGGACAGGGCTTCTAACTATGGCTACACCTTC
many TRBJ1-2 . TRBV20-1 CSATEANYGYTF TGCAGTGCTACGGAGGCGAACTATGGCTACACCTTC
few TRBJ2-7 TRBD2 TRBV5-6 CASTLAGGRLHEQYF TGTGCCAGCACCCTAGCGGGGGGCCGACTCCACGAGCAGTACTTC
many TRBJ1-1 . TRBV7-9 CATTGGARAEAFF TGTGCCACCACTGGGGGGGCAAGGGCTGAAGCTTTCTTT
many TRBJ2-7 . TRBV28 CASSPDLDDEQYF TGTGCCAGCAGTCCTGACTTGGACGATGAGCAGTACTTC
many TRBJ1-2 . TRBV20-1 CSAEDPPYGYTF TGCAGTGCAGAGGATCCGCCCTATGGCTACACCTTC
. TRBJ2-5 TRBD2 TRBV20-1 CSAPRDGRGQETQYF TGCAGTGCTCCCCGTGATGGGAGGGGACAAGAGACCCAGTACTTC
many TRBJ1-6 . TRBV5-4 CASSLGGDPYNSPLHF TGTGCCAGCAGCTTGGGAGGGGACCCCTATAATTCACCCCTCCACTTT
many TRBJ1-1 . TRBV6-5 CASSYKRVTEAFF TGTGCCAGCAGTTACAAGCGGGTTACTGAAGCTTTCTTT
. TRBJ2-1 . TRBV18 CASSPQPNKQFF TGTGCCAGCTCACCGCAACCCAATAAGCAGTTCTTC
many TRBJ1-1 TRBD1 TRBV29-1 CSGTTGVGTEAFF TGCAGCGGCACGACAGGGGTAGGCACTGAAGCTTTCTTT
few TRBJ2-3 TRBD1 TRBV7-2 CASRPRQGATDTQYF TGTGCCAGCAGACCCCGACAGGGGGCCACAGATACGCAGTATTTT
. TRBJ2-5 . TRBV5-4 CASSLGVKETQYF TGTGCCAGCAGCTTGGGGGTAAAAGAGACCCAGTACTTC
many TRBJ2-7 TRBD2 TRBV5-1 CASSFNSPAGGSYEQYF TGCGCCAGCAGCTTTAATAGCCCAGCGGGAGGATCCTACGAGCAGTACTTC
many TRBJ2-7 TRBD1 TRBV27 CASSSGTGSNSRWEQYF TGTGCCAGCAGCAGCGGGACAGGGAGTAATTCACGATGGGAGCAGTACTTC
many TRBJ1-4 TRBD1 TRBV25-1 CASSGHPGQGSEKLFF TGTGCCAGCAGTGGCCATCCGGGACAGGGCAGTGAAAAACTGTTTTTT
many TRBJ2-3 TRBD2 TRBV28 CASTLLAESTDTQYF TGTGCCAGCACTCTACTAGCGGAAAGCACAGATACGCAGTATTTT
many TRBJ1-5 . TRBV4-1 CASSQELDSEGSQPQHF TGCGCCAGCAGCCAAGAGTTGGACAGTGAGGGATCTCAGCCCCAGCATTTT
many TRBJ2-1 TRBD2 TRBV6-2/TRBV6-3 CASSYSTVAGGPYNEQFF TGTGCCAGCAGTTACTCGACGGTAGCGGGAGGGCCCTACAATGAGCAGTTCTTC
many TRBJ2-5 . TRBV15 CATSSAGRETQYF TGTGCCACCAGCTCCGCAGGGAGAGAGACCCAGTACTTC
many TRBJ1-1 . TRBV20-1 CSARGEGRVTEAFF TGCAGTGCTAGAGGTGAGGGACGGGTCACTGAAGCTTTCTTT
. TRBJ2-3 . TRBV7-9 CASSLATEDTQYF TGTGCCAGCAGCTTAGCGACGGAAGATACGCAGTATTTT
. TRBJ2-7 TRBD1 TRBV18 CASSRRQGPAQYF TGTGCCAGCTCACGAAGACAGGGGCCGGCCCAGTACTTC
few TRBJ2-1 . TRBV20-1 CSADASPGLNEQFF TGCAGTGCCGATGCTAGCCCGGGCCTCAATGAGCAGTTCTTC
many TRBJ2-1 . TRBV2 CASRRSWTGTPPYNEQFF TGTGCCAGCAGGCGAAGCTGGACCGGGACTCCACCCTACAATGAGCAGTTCTTC
few TRBJ1-5 . TRBV18 CASSRDVQNQPQHF TGTGCCAGCTCACGGGACGTACAGAATCAGCCCCAGCATTTT
many TRBJ2-3 TRBD2 TRBV5-5 CASSLDAGRATDTQYF TGTGCCAGCAGCTTGGACGCCGGGAGGGCGACAGATACGCAGTATTTT
many TRBJ2-2 . TRBV7-9 CASAGRNTGELFF TGTGCCAGCGCGGGCAGAAACACCGGGGAGCTGTTTTTT
. TRBJ2-5 TRBD1 TRBV19 CASSISGGAETQYF TGTGCCAGTAGTATTTCAGGGGGCGCAGAGACCCAGTACTTC
many TRBJ2-1 . TRBV19 CASSSWPAYNEQFF TGTGCCAGTAGTAGTTGGCCAGCCTACAATGAGCAGTTCTTC
. TRBJ2-2 TRBD1 TRBV12-3/TRBV12-4 CASSSGTGGRDTGELFF TGTGCCAGCAGTTCCGGGACAGGGGGTCGCGACACCGGGGAGCTGTTTTTT
many TRBJ1-1 . TRBV5-1 CASSLGRAVGDSEAFF TGCGCCAGCAGCTTGGGCCGAGCGGTAGGAGATAGTGAAGCTTTCTTT
many TRBJ2-3 . TRBV5-1 CASALSPSSSPDTQYF TGCGCCAGCGCCCTCAGTCCTAGCTCGTCCCCAGATACGCAGTATTTT
. TRBJ1-1 . TRBV7-3 CASSLTRQDPEAFF TGTGCCAGCAGCTTAACGAGGCAGGACCCTGAAGCTTTCTTT
many TRBJ2-1 TRBD1 TRBV20-1 CSASPGQVGNEQFF TGCAGTGCTAGTCCGGGACAGGTGGGCAATGAGCAGTTCTTC
many TRBJ2-1 TRBD1 TRBV5-6 CASSFTTGYEQFF TGTGCCAGCAGCTTTACGACAGGGTATGAGCAGTTCTTC
many TRBJ2-7 TRBD2 TRBV10-3 CAIRGTSGRAYEQYF TGTGCCATCAGGGGGACTAGCGGGAGGGCCTACGAGCAGTACTTC
many TRBJ2-3 . TRBV19 CASSSGAAQYF TGTGCCAGTAGTAGTGGAGCCGCGCAGTATTTT
many TRBJ2-1 . TRBV20-1 CSARDNRRGSRNEQFF TGCAGTGCTAGAGATAATAGGAGGGGTAGCCGCAATGAGCAGTTCTTC
many TRBJ1-2 TRBD1 TRBV5-8 CASSLGPWTGPYGYTF TGTGCCAGCAGCTTGGGCCCCTGGACAGGGCCCTATGGCTACACCTTC
. TRBJ2-3 TRBD2 TRBV30 CAWSRLASSTDTQYF TGTGCCTGGAGTCGACTAGCTTCGAGCACAGATACGCAGTATTTT